This TCR beta chain was captured in a study of cytomegalovirus exposure and HLA in healthy donors. Across the study: Ancestry clustering placed around four fifths of approximately 420 genotyped donors in the Caucasian-associated cluster.

Both 60 Vbeta primers and 13 Jbeta primers went into the PCR. Repertoires were generated with immunoSEQ multiplex PCR, while TCRdb's copy carries only in-frame clones and drops some. The sample includes 100,000 to 150,000 clones, under 90% of them seen just once. Turning to this clone: Its antigen is as yet unknown.

Study-level points and caveats: There were some V segments, including TRBV6-2 and TRBV6-3, excluded as indistinguishable. At a 0.05 false discovery rate, a later analysis found 15,000 to 20,000 TCR beta sequences to be associated with HLA alleles. The authors considered a cluster of highly shared sequence variants likely to be a sequencing artifact.

Trimming took 4 bases from V and 2 from J; bases not matched to a gene: 8. This CDR3 is built from 15 residues. CDR1 is MRHNA and CDR2 is SNTAGT in the germline V gene. The chain couples TRBV6-4 to TRBJ2-7; 7 bases match TRBD2. Sequencing was done on a sample of PBMCs. The sequence was collected from a woman in her 40s in good health and CMV-seropositive. The CDR3 nucleotides read TGTGCCAGCAGTGCCCCGGCTAGCGGCCCCTACGAGCAGTACTTC. Amino acids: CASSAPASGPYEQYF.